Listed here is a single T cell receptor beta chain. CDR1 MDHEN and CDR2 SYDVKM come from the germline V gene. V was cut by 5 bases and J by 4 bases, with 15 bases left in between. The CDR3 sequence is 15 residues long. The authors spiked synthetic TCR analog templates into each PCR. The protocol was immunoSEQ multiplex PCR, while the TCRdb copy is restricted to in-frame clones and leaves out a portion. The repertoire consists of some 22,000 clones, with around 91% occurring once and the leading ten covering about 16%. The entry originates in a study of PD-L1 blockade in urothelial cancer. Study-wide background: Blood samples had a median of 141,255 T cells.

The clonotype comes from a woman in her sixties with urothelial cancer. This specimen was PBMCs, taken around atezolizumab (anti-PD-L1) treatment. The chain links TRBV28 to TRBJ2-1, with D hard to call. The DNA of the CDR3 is TGTGCCAGCAGTCCCGCTGAGAGAGTTTACAATGAGCAGTTCTTC. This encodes CASSPAERVYNEQFF.